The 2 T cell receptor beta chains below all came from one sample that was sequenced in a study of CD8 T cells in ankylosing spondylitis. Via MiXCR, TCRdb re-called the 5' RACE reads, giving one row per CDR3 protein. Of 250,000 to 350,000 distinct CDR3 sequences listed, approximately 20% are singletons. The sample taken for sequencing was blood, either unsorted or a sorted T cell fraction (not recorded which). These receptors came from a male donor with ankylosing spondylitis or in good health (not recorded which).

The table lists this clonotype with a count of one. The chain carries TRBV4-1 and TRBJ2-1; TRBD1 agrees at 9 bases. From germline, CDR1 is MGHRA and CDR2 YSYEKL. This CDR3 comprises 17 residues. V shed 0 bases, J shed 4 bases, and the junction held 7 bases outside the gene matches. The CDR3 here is CASSQDLQGAGYNEQFF. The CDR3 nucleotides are TGCGCCAGCAGCCAAGATCTACAGGGGGCCGGATACAATGAGCAGTTCTTC.

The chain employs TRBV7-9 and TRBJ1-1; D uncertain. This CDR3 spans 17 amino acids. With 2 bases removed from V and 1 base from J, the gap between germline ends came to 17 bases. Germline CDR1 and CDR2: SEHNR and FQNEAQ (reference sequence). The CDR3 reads CASSLSGVLSGNTEAFF. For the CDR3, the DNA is TGTGCCAGCAGCTTAAGCGGTGTATTGTCCGGGAACACTGAAGCTTTCTTT.